This T cell receptor beta chain came from a study of cytomegalovirus exposure and HLA in healthy donors. General study points: The study labeled around 160 TCR beta chains cytomegalovirus-associated. Later analysis placed DRB1 highest and HLA-C lowest in TCR association rates, which differed by HLA locus.

The PCR had 60 Vbeta and 13 Jbeta primers. Assay used: immunoSEQ multiplex PCR; TCRdb lists only in-frame clones, some missing. The table shows some 200,000 clones, with around 83% occurring only once. The CDR3 extends over 11 amino acids. CDR1 SGHDT and CDR2 YYEEEE come from the germline V gene. Trimming stripped 4 bases from V and 6 bases from J, with 7 bases between. As concerns this clone: What it binds is not known.

The chain carries TRBV5-6 and TRBJ1-1, with D possibly matching TRBD1 (5 bases). The clonotype originates from a girl under 18 in good health and CMV-seronegative. Sequenced material: PBMCs. Here the CDR3 reads CASSLGPEAFF. The CDR3 DNA sequence: TGTGCCAGCAGCCTGGGGCCTGAAGCTTTCTTT. The full variable domain, its missing parts supplied by reference TRBV5-6 and TRBJ1-1, is DAGVTQSPTHLIKTRGQQVTLRCSPKSGHDTVSWYQQALGQGPQFIFQYYEEEERQRGNFPDRFSGHQFPNYSSELNVNALLLGDSALYLCASSLGPEAFFGQGTRLTVV.